The rows below give T cell receptor beta chains drawn from one sample of a study of OX40 agonist ivuxolimab in advanced cancers. The protocol was immunoSEQ multiplex PCR, while the TCRdb copy is restricted to in-frame clones and leaves out a portion. The data show tens of thousands of clones, 80% to 90% seen once. The specimen comprised CD4+ or CD8+ T cells sorted from blood, sampled in a trial of the OX40 agonist ivuxolimab. The receptor set was obtained from an adult with an advanced solid tumor such as melanoma, head and neck, liver or kidney cancer. Both conserved end residues are part of each CDR3. A D gene is named only where the DNA matches it firmly. The size of a clone is reported for some rows only, either as once, few or many, or as a class for expanded clones.

d_gene	v_gene	abundance	j_gene	CDR3aa	CDR3nt
-	TRBV6-5	-	TRBJ2-5	CASSYTYQGETQYF	TGTGCCAGCAGTTACACATACCAGGGGGAGACCCAGTACTTC
TRBD1	TRBV11-3	-	TRBJ2-7	CASSLGQGARHEQYF	TGTGCCAGCAGCTTAGGACAGGGGGCGCGCCACGAGCAGTACTTC
-	TRBV19	-	TRBJ1-2	CASSSRTNGYTF	TGTGCCAGTAGTTCCCGGACCAATGGCTACACCTTC
TRBD2	TRBV7-8	once	TRBJ2-5	CASSFVGLWGGRFVETQYF	TGTGCCAGCAGCTTTGTCGGGTTGTGGGGGGGACGTTTTGTGGAGACCCAGTACTTC
-	TRBV11-3	-	TRBJ2-1	CASSAGDRNEQFF	TGTGCCAGCAGCGCAGGGGATCGGAATGAGCAGTTCTTC
-	TRBV6-5	-	TRBJ1-1	CASSYEWARNTEAFF	TGTGCCAGCAGTTACGAGTGGGCCCGCAACACTGAAGCTTTCTTT
-	TRBV18	-	TRBJ2-1	CASSVGRRNEQFF	TGTGCCAGCTCAGTAGGGAGGCGTAATGAGCAGTTCTTC
-	TRBV9	once	TRBJ2-2	CASSVAANTGELFF	TGTGCCAGCAGCGTAGCTGCGAACACCGGGGAGCTGTTTTTT
-	TRBV5-4	few	TRBJ2-7	CASSLEAGMSYEQYF	TGTGCCAGCAGCTTGGAGGCGGGAATGTCCTACGAGCAGTACTTC
TRBD1	TRBV7-8	once	TRBJ2-1	CASSPRDRGHHEQFF	TGTGCCAGCAGCCCCCGGGACAGGGGGCACCATGAGCAGTTCTTC
-	TRBV11-3	-	TRBJ1-2	CASSLGGSVPYGYTF	TGTGCCAGCAGCTTAGGCGGCAGTGTACCCTATGGCTACACCTTC
-	TRBV19	-	TRBJ2-2	CASRWGIEAGELFF	TGTGCCAGTAGGTGGGGGATTGAGGCCGGGGAGCTGTTTTTT
-	TRBV6-1	-	TRBJ2-3	CASTPGFLTDTQYF	TGTGCCAGCACACCGGGATTTCTCACAGATACGCAGTATTTT
TRBD1	TRBV2	-	TRBJ1-1	CASSATGTGGGAFF	TGTGCCAGCAGTGCCACTGGGACAGGGGGGGGAGCTTTCTTT